The clone carrying this T cell receptor beta chain appeared a few times. These data belong to a study of CD8 T cells in ankylosing spondylitis. Germline values: CDR1 LGHDT, CDR2 YNNKEL (reference sequence). The CDR3 consists of 14 residues. Trimming took 8 bases from V and 0 from J, leaving 13 bases between them. A single record per CDR3 protein comes from TCRdb applying MiXCR to the 5' RACE reads. The sample records 150,000 to 200,000 distinct CDR3 sequences, roughly 13% being singletons. Sequenced: blood, either unsorted or a sorted T cell fraction (not recorded which). This sequence originates from a female donor with ankylosing spondylitis or in good health (not recorded which). The chain is built from TRBV3-1 and TRBJ1-1; D is unclear. The CDR3 DNA sequence: TGTGCCAGCGCCCTCGGGTTTTTGAACACTGAAGCTTTCTTT. This gives the protein CASALGFLNTEAFF.